The text below deals with one T cell receptor (beta chain). What it binds is unknown. These data come from a study of OX40 agonist ivuxolimab in advanced cancers. Regarding the study as a whole: The study observed clonal expansion of CD4+ and CD8+ blood T cells by week 6 at 0.1 to 3.0 mg/kg.

Some clones are missing from TCRdb's copy, which holds only in-frame ones; the method was immunoSEQ multiplex PCR. The profile covers tens of thousands of clones, with 90% appearing a single time and approximately 11% taken by the ten largest. The CDR3 contains 14 residues. Germline CDR1 is MNHNY and CDR2 is SVGAGI (reference sequence). V was cut by 0 bases and J by 5 bases, with 10 bases left in between. Specimen: CD4+ or CD8+ T cells sorted from blood, collected in a trial of the OX40 agonist ivuxolimab. This sequence was found in an adult with an advanced solid tumor such as melanoma, head and neck, liver or kidney cancer. V is TRBV6-6 and J is TRBJ1-2; D unresolved. The CDR3 nucleotides are TGTGCCAGCAGTTACTCGTCGCCGGCTTATGGCTACACCTTC. Translation: CASSYSSPAYGYTF.